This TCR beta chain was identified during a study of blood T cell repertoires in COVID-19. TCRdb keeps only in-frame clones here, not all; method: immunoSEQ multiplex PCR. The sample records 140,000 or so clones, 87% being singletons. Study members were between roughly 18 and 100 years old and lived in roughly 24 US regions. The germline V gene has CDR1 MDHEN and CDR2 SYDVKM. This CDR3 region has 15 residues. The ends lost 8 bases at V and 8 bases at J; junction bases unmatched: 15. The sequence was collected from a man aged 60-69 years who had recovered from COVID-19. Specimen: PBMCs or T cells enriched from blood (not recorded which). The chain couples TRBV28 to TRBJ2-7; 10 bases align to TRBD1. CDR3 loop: CASVSSGTGVFQQYF. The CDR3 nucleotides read TGTGCCAGCGTGTCGTCCGGGACAGGGGTTTTTCAGCAGTACTTC.